A selection of T cell receptor beta chains follows, all from one sample in a study of blood T cell repertoires in COVID-19. Repertoires were generated with immunoSEQ multiplex PCR, while TCRdb's copy carries only in-frame clones and drops some. The table shows 130,000 to 150,000 clones, with 80% to 90% occurring only once. The material sequenced was peripheral blood. The receptors stem from a human donor with acute or convalescent COVID-19. The donor label of this sample is uncertain. CDR3s include the opening cysteine and the closing phenylalanine or tryptophan.

v_gene,len,CDR3aa
TRBV5-1,14,CASSAGQSNYGYTF
TRBV10-3,14,CAITDTTSTDTQYF
TRBV7-2,14,CASSRQGGAYEQFF
TRBV6-2/TRBV6-3,15,CASSSPARGDQPQHF
TRBV6-6,12,CASIRDRGEQFF
TRBV19,16,CASSIGGSGASGEQFF
TRBV20-1,12,CSASEGGYGYTF
TRBV6-5,13,CASRGQMNTEAFF
TRBV27,14,CASSLLGRDYEQYF
TRBV18,16,CASSPSGTAGNQPQHF
TRBV7-2,16,CASSLGSSGGFYEQYF
TRBV7-2,12,CASSFGGLKAFF
TRBV6-5,14,CASSYSAANYGYTF
TRBV6-5,14,CASSYSPRDTEAFF
TRBV7-3,16,CASSFDGRGENYGYTF
TRBV7-3,15,CASSFSGRATDTQYF
TRBV3-1/TRBV3-2,15,CASSLQTVSGNTIYF
TRBV19,14,CASSMGAGTGELFF
TRBV29-1,16,CSVDGLAGDYTDTQYF